The 19 T cell receptor beta chains given below trace back to one sample, sequenced in a study of identical twins. TCRdb passed the 5' RACE reads through MiXCR, listing each CDR3 protein once. The sample lists roughly 280,000 distinct CDR3 sequences, nearly 9.5% occurring once. The same sample was also used in a study of yellow fever vaccine responses in identical twins.

The sequencing sample was made of CD8+ T cells sorted from blood. Receptors were obtained from a woman under 30 in good health.

In this sample, this clonotype turned up many times. The chain carries TRBV7-8 and TRBJ1-5; D uncertain. V was trimmed by 5 bases and J by 2 bases, leaving 16 bases between them. This CDR3 has 16 amino acids. From germline, CDR1 is SGHVS and CDR2 FQNEAQ. CDR3 residues: CASSLWIPGGNQPQHF. The CDR3 region has the DNA TGTGCCAGCAGCCTATGGATCCCCGGTGGCAATCAGCCCCAGCATTTT. The whole variable domain, filled in from reference TRBV7-8 and TRBJ1-5, reads GAGVSQSPRYKVAKRGQDVALRCDPISGHVSLFWYQQALGQGPEFLTYFQNEAQLDKSGLPSDRFFAERPEGSVSTLKIQRTQQEDSAVYLCASSLWIPGGNQPQHFGDGTRLSIL.

This clonotype came up many times. V usage is TRBV6-1 and J usage is TRBJ2-5, with 8 bases fitting TRBD2. This CDR3 spans 16 amino acids. The germline CDR1 and CDR2 sequences are MNHNS and SASEGT. V was pared by 5 bases and J by 3 bases, with 11 bases of the junction left unmatched. Here the CDR3 reads CASSPPDVAGKETQYF. CDR3 DNA sequence: TGTGCCAGCAGTCCGCCCGATGTAGCGGGGAAAGAGACCCAGTACTTC.

The chain links TRBV15 to TRBJ1-2; TRBD1 agrees at 7 bases. The length of the CDR3 is 16 residues. V lost 5 bases, J lost 1 base, and 10 bases stayed unmatched. Germline lookup yields CDR1 LNHNV and CDR2 YYDKDF (reference sequence). Written as DNA, the CDR3 is TGTGCCACCAGCGACCGGACAGGTTCCCTTAACTATGGCTACACCTTC. It is translated as CATSDRTGSLNYGYTF.

This clonotype was seen a few times. CDR3 amino acids: CASSATGMNTEAFF. CDR3 bases: TGCGCCAGCAGCGCTACAGGGATGAACACTGAAGCTTTCTTT. The genes are TRBV5-1 and TRBJ1-1; tentative D call: TRBD1 (6 bases). V lost 4 bases and J lost 0, with 10 bases in between. The CDR3 covers 14 residues. CDR1 and CDR2 from the germline V gene are SGHRS and YFSETQ.

This clonotype came up many times. V usage is TRBV6-1 and J usage is TRBJ1-3; no definite D call. The V gene's germline CDR1 is MNHNS and CDR2 SASEGT. CDR3 length equals 15 residues. V gave up 1 base and J gave up 1 base, with 8 bases separating them. CDR3: CASSEEAGSGNTIYF. CDR3 DNA sequence: TGTGCCAGCAGTGAAGAAGCGGGGTCTGGAAACACCATATATTTT.

Only a few counts were recorded for this clonotype. The chain joins TRBV29-1 to TRBJ1-2; D is uncertain. CDR1 is SQVTM and CDR2 is ANQGSEA in the germline V gene. Trimming took off 3 bases at V and 2 bases at J, with 13 bases between the two ends. This CDR3 spans 14 amino acids. In DNA, the CDR3 is TGCAGCGTTGAGGTTCGGTTAGAGAACTATGGCTACACCTTC. It translates to CSVEVRLENYGYTF. The full variable domain, its missing parts supplied by reference TRBV29-1 and TRBJ1-2, is SAVISQKPSRDICQRGTSLTIQCQVDSQVTMMFWYRQQPGQSLTLIATANQGSEATYESGFVIDKFPISRPNLTFSTLTVSNMSPEDSSIYLCSVEVRLENYGYTFGSGTRLTVV.

This clonotype was picked up many times. J is TRBJ2-2 and V is TRBV7-9; D not certain. The CDR3 is 11 amino acids. V was cut by 8 bases and J by 5 bases, with 6 bases left in between. Germline assignment: CDR1 SEHNR and CDR2 FQNEAQ (reference sequence). The CDR3 loop reads CASADTGELFF. In nucleotides, the CDR3 is TGTGCCAGCGCAGATACCGGGGAGCTGTTTTTT.

The V and J genes are TRBV6-1 and TRBJ2-5, with D perhaps matching TRBD1 or TRBD2 (5 bases each). This CDR3 has 14 residues. The V gene's germline CDR1 is MNHNS and CDR2 SASEGT. Trimming took off 6 bases at V and 5 bases at J, with 16 bases between the two ends. In nucleotides, the CDR3 is TGTGCCAGCAGGGAACGCAGGGAGTGGGAGACCCAGTACTTC. It encodes CASRERREWETQYF.

At least ten counts were recorded for this clonotype. J is TRBJ2-7 and V is TRBV6-5; D gene ambiguous. V was clipped by 0 bases and J by 5 bases, with 8 bases between them. Germline assignment: CDR1 MNHEY and CDR2 SVGAGI. The CDR3 totals 13 residues. The CDR3 loop reads CASSYSAQHEQYF. CDR3 in DNA: TGTGCCAGCAGTTACTCGGCACAACACGAGCAGTACTTC.

This clonotype has more than one count but fewer than ten. The rearrangement links TRBV10-2 to TRBJ2-7; TRBD2 matches at 8 bases. The CDR3 runs 14 residues. CDR1 and CDR2 from the germline V gene are WSHSY and SAAADI. Trimming removed 3 bases from V and 4 bases from J; junction bases left unmatched: 5. CDR3 loop: CASSEMTSAYEQYF. In DNA, the CDR3 is TGCGCCAGCAGTGAAATGACTAGCGCATACGAGCAGTACTTC.

The table lists this clonotype with many counts. V gene TRBV11-1 combines with J gene TRBJ1-1; maybe TRBD1 (6 bases). The ends were cut back, 2 bases at V and 8 bases at J, with 15 bases in the middle. The CDR3 extends over 14 amino acids. CDR1 SGHAT and CDR2 FQDESV come from the germline V gene (reference sequence). CDR3 sequence (DNA): TGTGCCAGCAGCTTATTTTCGAGGACAGAAGAAGCTTTCTTT. Translation: CASSLFSRTEEAFF. Together with reference TRBV11-1 and TRBJ1-1, the CDR3 gives the full variable domain: EAEVAQSPRYKITEKSQAVAFWCDPISGHATLYWYRQILGQGPELLVQFQDESVVDDSQLPKDRFSAERLKGVDSTLKIQPAELGDSAMYLCASSLFSRTEEAFFGQGTRLTVV.

In this sample, this clonotype turned up many times. The chain uses TRBV14 and TRBJ1-2; D is unresolved. CDR1 and CDR2 (germline): SGHDN, FVKESK. The CDR3 has 13 amino acids. The germline V and J ends were trimmed by 5 bases and 8 bases, with 15 bases remaining between them. CDR3 residues: CASSERRVEGYTF. CDR3 coding DNA: TGTGCCAGCAGCGAAAGGAGGGTTGAAGGCTACACCTTC.

As DNA, the CDR3 is TGTGCCAGCATAGGGGGAAGCCGATACTACGAGCAGTACTTC. It yields the protein CASIGGSRYYEQYF. The V call is TRBV28, the J call TRBJ2-7, with TRBD1 as a possible D gene (6 bases). V was clipped by 7 bases and J by 3 bases, with 16 bases between them. The V gene's germline CDR1 is MDHEN and CDR2 SYDVKM. This CDR3 is 14 amino acids long.

The J gene is TRBJ2-3, the V gene TRBV7-9, with D possibly called TRBD1 or TRBD2 (5 bases each). Germline CDR1 reads SEHNR; CDR2 reads FQNEAQ (reference sequence). The V and J ends lost 5 bases and 5 bases respectively, with 14 bases between them. The CDR3 is 14 residues long. The CDR3 nucleotides are TGTGCCAGCAGCCCAGTAGAGGGGATAGATACGCAGTATTTT. Translated, it gives CASSPVEGIDTQYF. Using reference TRBV7-9 and TRBJ2-3 for the parts outside the CDR3, the full variable domain is DTGVSQNPRHKITKRGQNVTFRCDPISEHNRLYWYRQTLGQGPEFLTYFQNEAQLEKSRLLSDRFSAERPKGSFSTLEIQRTEQGDSAMYLCASSPVEGIDTQYFGPGTRLTVL.

This clonotype was seen a few times. The rearrangement uses TRBV10-3 and TRBJ1-4, with 8 positions matching TRBD1. From germline, CDR1 is ENHRY and CDR2 SYGVKD. This CDR3 spans 16 amino acids. The junction had 14 bases not matched to a gene; V was cut back by 7 bases and J by 7 bases. DNA for the CDR3: TGTGCCATCATTTTGAAATGCCCCGACAGGGGTGAAAAACTGTTTTTT. Amino acids: CAIILKCPDRGEKLFF.

The chain is built from TRBV14 and TRBJ1-4, with TRBD1 matching 7 bases. V gave up 4 bases and J gave up 9 bases; unmatched junction bases: 8. Germline values: CDR1 SGHDN, CDR2 FVKESK. The CDR3 extends over 14 amino acids. The CDR3 region has the DNA TGTGCCAGCAGCCCCCGGGAGGGGGCACAAAAACTGTTTTTT. Its translation: CASSPREGAQKLFF.

V gene TRBV27 combines with J gene TRBJ2-1, with 10 bases identical to TRBD2. Trimming at V came to 4 bases and at J to 9 bases, leaving 9 bases not matched to a gene. CDR1 is MNHEY, CDR2 SMNVEV, per germline (reference sequence). This CDR3 has 15 residues. The CDR3 DNA sequence: TGTGCCAGCAGTTCGGAGGCACTAGCGGGGATTGAGCAGTTCTTC. Protein sequence: CASSSEALAGIEQFF.

This clonotype appeared many times. The CDR3 is CATRTDGTRGFF. The CDR3 region has the DNA TGTGCCACCAGAACTGATGGGACCCGTGGTTTCTTC. The chain has TRBV15 and TRBJ2-1; D could derive from TRBD1 or TRBD2 (5 bases each). The germline CDR1 and CDR2 sequences are LNHNV and YYDKDF (reference sequence). V shed 6 bases and J shed 16 bases, with 19 bases lying between them. CDR3 length: 12 residues. Full variable domain (outside the CDR3, taken from reference TRBV15 and TRBJ2-1): DAMVIQNPRYQVTQFGKPVTLSCSQTLNHNVMYWYQQKSSQAPKLLFHYYDKDFNNEADTPDNFQSRRPNTSFCFLDIRSPGLGDTAMYLCATRTDGTRGFFGPGTRLTVL.

This chain links TRBV24-1 with TRBJ2-1; TRBD1 agrees at 7 bases. The CDR3 runs to 13 residues. The germline V gene encodes CDR1 KGHDR and CDR2 SFDVKD. Trimming cost V 9 bases and J 4 bases; bases outside gene matches: 5. The CDR3 loop is CATDAGGYNEQFF. DNA of the CDR3: TGTGCCACCGACGCAGGGGGATACAATGAGCAGTTCTTC.